Below are 4 T cell receptor beta chains sequenced from a single sample in a study of T-cell memory formation after mild COVID-19. In TCRdb, the 5' RACE reads were re-called with MiXCR into one record per CDR3 protein. This sample has 400,000 to 550,000 distinct CDR3 sequences, with roughly 25% found just once. The specimen sequenced was PBMCs or a T cell subset sorted from them (not recorded which). Source of these receptors: an adult woman who had mild COVID-19 (a few samples of this study predate the infection). Cell type and time point are not known.

The V and J genes are TRBV5-4 and TRBJ1-6; TRBD1 is a possible D gene (6 bases). Germline V gives CDR1 SGHNT, CDR2 YYREEE (reference sequence). The length of the CDR3 is 15 residues. The germline V and J ends were trimmed by 0 bases and 8 bases, with 12 bases remaining between them. This chain's CDR3 is CASSLGGRRYSPLHF. The CDR3 DNA reads TGTGCCAGCAGCTTGGGGGGGCGACGATATTCACCCCTCCACTTT.

The chain has TRBV15 and TRBJ2-2, with a possible D match to TRBD1 (5 bases). The V end was cut by 3 bases, the J end by 7 bases, with 15 bases between. The germline V gene has CDR1 LNHNV and CDR2 YYDKDF (reference sequence). The CDR3 consists of 15 residues. The CDR3 nucleotides read TGTGCCACCAGCAGGAGGAGACCGCAGGGCGGGGAGCTGTTTTTT. Translating it yields CATSRRRPQGGELFF. Supplemented by reference TRBV15 and TRBJ2-2, the full variable domain reads DAMVIQNPRYQVTQFGKPVTLSCSQTLNHNVMYWYQQKSSQAPKLLFHYYDKDFNNEADTPDNFQSRRPNTSFCFLDIRSPGLGDTAMYLCATSRRRPQGGELFFGEGSRLTVL.

This chain uses TRBV7-8 with TRBJ2-5; 14 bases fit TRBD2. J gave up 4 bases and V 4 bases, and 5 bases lay outside the gene matches. The CDR3 spans 16 residues. Germline V lookup: CDR1 SGHVS, CDR2 FQNEAQ. The CDR3 is CASSWGLAGERETQYF. The CDR3 DNA follows: TGTGCCAGCAGCTGGGGACTAGCGGGAGAACGAGAGACCCAGTACTTC.

This sequence joins TRBV24-1 and TRBJ2-5, with TRBD2 identical over 10 bases. The V segment lost 10 bases and the J segment 4 bases; nucleotides outside the gene matches: 11. There are 15 residues in the CDR3. The germline V gene has CDR1 KGHDR and CDR2 SFDVKD. The CDR3 bases are TGTGCCACTGGGCGGGCTAGCGGGGGAAGAGAGACCCAGTACTTC. It codes for CATGRASGGRETQYF.